This entry lists 29 T cell receptor beta chains sequenced from one sample in a study of control samples from healthy donors and cancer patients (dated by TCRdb to 2020 to 2021). The library was prepared using the immunoSEQ multiplex PCR assay. Not all clones reach the TCRdb copy of this immuneACCESS table, which keeps in-frame sequences only. Checked studies attribute under half of the gap to unresolved V genes and leave the rest unexplained. Within this sample are 120,000 or so clones, with approximately 90% of them counted one time only. Roughly 8.7% of the sample rests with the top ten. Sequencing was carried out using blood. The receptors were gathered from a young man in good health.

The chain links TRBV2 to TRBJ2-5; D ambiguous. Germline V gene lookup returns CDR1 SNHLY and CDR2 FYNNEI. The CDR3 covers 14 residues. The V end was cut by 4 bases, the J end by 0 bases, with 9 bases between. The CDR3 DNA reads as TGTGCCAGCAGTGGAAGGGTCGACCAAGAGACCCAGTACTTC. It translates to CASSGRVDQETQYF.

The genes are TRBV5-1 and TRBJ2-3; D not certain. CDR1 is SGHRS and CDR2 is YFSETQ in the germline V gene. V was clipped by 0 bases and J by 3 bases, with 8 bases between them. The CDR3 has 14 amino acids. In nucleotides, the CDR3 is TGCGCCAGCAGCTTGGGTGGATGGACAGATACGCAGTATTTT. Encoded protein: CASSLGGWTDTQYF.

V usage is TRBV9 and J usage is TRBJ2-1; 12 nucleotides agree with TRBD2. Germline V gene sequence: CDR1 SGDLS, CDR2 YYNGEE. The V segment lost 3 bases and the J segment 7 bases; nucleotides outside the gene matches: 11. This CDR3 contains 17 residues. CDR3 bases: TGTGCCAGCAGCGGCCAGGCTAGCGGGGGGGTCTCGAATGAGCAGTTCTTC. Encoded protein: CASSGQASGGVSNEQFF.

This chain joins TRBV11-1 and TRBJ2-2; D gene uncertain. This CDR3 contains 15 residues. Trimming removed 6 bases at V and 0 bases at J, with 11 bases between. From germline, CDR1 is SGHAT and CDR2 FQDESV (reference sequence). The DNA of the CDR3 is TGTGCCAGCAGTGGGCTACAAGCGAACACCGGGGAGCTGTTTTTT. Encoded protein: CASSGLQANTGELFF. Drawing the rest from reference TRBV11-1 and TRBJ2-2, the complete variable domain is EAEVAQSPRYKITEKSQAVAFWCDPISGHATLYWYRQILGQGPELLVQFQDESVVDDSQLPKDRFSAERLKGVDSTLKIQPAELGDSAMYLCASSGLQANTGELFFGEGSRLTVL.

The CDR3 nucleotides read TGCGCCAGCAGAACCCGACAGGGAGCGTATCACGAGCAGTACTTC. The encoded protein is CASRTRQGAYHEQYF. The chain carries TRBV4-1 and TRBJ2-7; 7 nucleotides align to TRBD1. Trimming took 6 bases from V and 5 from J; bases not matched to a gene: 13. CDR1 and CDR2 from the germline V gene are MGHRA and YSYEKL. The CDR3 loop spans 15 amino acids.

The CDR3 is CASSPGLAGGGRLGEQYF. The CDR3 DNA reads TGCGCCAGCAGCCCGGGACTAGCGGGGGGAGGTCGATTAGGCGAGCAGTACTTC. The genes are TRBV5-1 and TRBJ2-7; TRBD2 matches at 15 bases. Germline V gene sequence: CDR1 SGHRS, CDR2 YFSETQ. CDR3 length: 18 residues. V trimming: 4 bases; J trimming: 6 bases; junction bases outside the gene matches: 14.

V gene TRBV5-4 combines with J gene TRBJ1-4; D ambiguous. Per germline, CDR1 SGHNT and CDR2 YYREEE (reference sequence). Trimming cost V 3 bases and J 5 bases, with 14 bases left between them. The CDR3 loop spans 15 amino acids. CDR3 loop: CASSSRPWGNEKLFF. The CDR3 DNA reads TGTGCCAGCAGCTCCAGACCCTGGGGAAATGAAAAACTGTTTTTT.

This chain links TRBV7-9 with TRBJ2-1; a possible D gene is TRBD2 (6 bases). CDR3 size: 15 residues. Per the germline V gene, CDR1 is SEHNR and CDR2 is FQNEAQ (reference sequence). V was shortened by 5 bases and J by 4 bases, with 15 bases between the two germline ends. The CDR3 is CASSRSGTAYNEQFF. The CDR3 DNA reads TGTGCCAGCAGCCGTTCCGGGACTGCTTACAATGAGCAGTTCTTC.

This chain joins TRBV15 and TRBJ1-5; D is uncertain. This CDR3 has 12 amino acids. V was cut by 8 bases and J by 2 bases, with 7 bases left in between. CDR1 is LNHNV and CDR2 is YYDKDF in the germline V gene (reference sequence). This CDR3 reads CATGRGNQPQHF. CDR3 in DNA: TGTGCCACCGGGAGAGGCAATCAGCCCCAGCATTTT. The whole variable domain, filled in from reference TRBV15 and TRBJ1-5, reads DAMVIQNPRYQVTQFGKPVTLSCSQTLNHNVMYWYQQKSSQAPKLLFHYYDKDFNNEADTPDNFQSRRPNTSFCFLDIRSPGLGDTAMYLCATGRGNQPQHFGDGTRLSIL.

The chain combines TRBV6-5 with TRBJ2-2, with D perhaps TRBD2 (6 bases). V was pared by 0 bases and J by 4 bases, with 6 bases between. The CDR3 is 14 amino acids. Germline CDR1 and CDR2: MNHEY and SVGAGI. CDR3 bases: TGTGCCAGCAGTTACTCTAGCGGCACCGGGGAGCTGTTTTTT. It codes for CASSYSSGTGELFF.

The chain links TRBV27 to TRBJ1-1; 10 nucleotides match TRBD1. This CDR3 contains 15 residues. The junction had 5 bases not matched to a gene; V was cut back by 2 bases and J by 5 bases. Germline-derived CDR1 and CDR2 are MNHEY and SMNVEV (reference sequence). CDR3 nucleotide sequence: TGTGCCAGCAGTTTAAGAGGGACAGGGGTAACTGAAGCTTTCTTT. Amino acids: CASSLRGTGVTEAFF.

This chain uses TRBV18 with TRBJ2-2; no definite D call. Germline CDR1 reads KGHSH; CDR2 reads LQKENI. The CDR3 contains 12 residues. Trimming took off 2 bases at V and 7 bases at J, with 5 bases between the two ends. The CDR3 coding sequence is TGTGCCAGCTCACCAAGGGACGGGGAGCTGTTTTTT. Its protein product is CASSPRDGELFF.

The V call is TRBV6-5, the J call TRBJ2-3; D not certain. This CDR3 comprises 14 residues. Germline CDR1 is MNHEY and CDR2 is SVGAGI. With 3 bases removed from V and 1 base from J, the gap between germline ends came to 8 bases. In DNA, the CDR3 is TGTGCCAGCAGTTATGGGCCGGGCACAGATACGCAGTATTTT. Protein: CASSYGPGTDTQYF.

The chain employs TRBV6-6 and TRBJ2-3; 8 bases are a match to TRBD2. The CDR3 has 14 amino acids. The ends lost 6 bases at V and 4 bases at J; junction bases unmatched: 6. Germline V CDR1 and CDR2: MNHNY, SVGAGI (reference sequence). Here the CDR3 reads CASRQGLGADTQYF. The DNA of the CDR3 is TGTGCCAGCAGACAGGGACTAGGCGCAGATACGCAGTATTTT.

The rearrangement uses TRBV7-9 and TRBJ1-1; 9 bases match TRBD1. The CDR3 loop spans 13 amino acids. Germline CDR1 SEHNR, CDR2 FQNEAQ (reference sequence). Trimming at V came to 5 bases and at J to 4 bases, leaving 2 bases not matched to a gene. This CDR3 reads CASSQDRGTEAFF. The CDR3 DNA sequence: TGTGCCAGCAGCCAGGACAGGGGCACTGAAGCTTTCTTT.

The chain has TRBV6-1 and TRBJ1-5; D is undetermined. Germline V gives CDR1 MNHNS, CDR2 SASEGT. The CDR3 loop spans 13 amino acids. V dropped 2 bases and J dropped 6 bases, with 8 bases sitting between them. The CDR3 DNA is TGTGCCAGCAGTGAAATATTCTTTCAGCCCCAGCATTTT. Encoded protein: CASSEIFFQPQHF.

This chain connects TRBV6-5 to TRBJ1-5, with no clear D. V was pared by 8 bases and J by 0 bases, with 14 bases between. Germline assignment: CDR1 MNHEY and CDR2 SVGAGI. The CDR3 runs to 15 residues. The CDR3 sequence: CASASQKTSNQPQHF. CDR3 coding DNA: TGTGCCAGCGCTAGTCAGAAGACTAGCAATCAGCCCCAGCATTTT.

The chain links TRBV2 to TRBJ2-1, with D possibly being TRBD2 (5 bases). CDR1 is SNHLY, CDR2 FYNNEI, per germline. V was shortened by 2 bases and J by 1 base, with 12 bases between the two germline ends. The CDR3 has 16 residues. As DNA, the CDR3 is TGTGCCAGCAGTGAAAGTGGACTTCAATCCTACAATGAGCAGTTCTTC. Its translation is CASSESGLQSYNEQFF.

This clone was counted once. This sequence joins TRBV9 and TRBJ2-4; D gene uncertain. Germline assignment: CDR1 SGDLS and CDR2 YYNGEE. There are 13 residues in the CDR3. With 4 bases removed from V and 9 bases from J, the gap between germline ends came to 14 bases. CDR3 bases: TGTGCCAGCAGCTCTGGGCAACCGGCCATTCAGTACTTC. It yields the protein CASSSGQPAIQYF.

The genes are TRBV3-1 (or the pseudogene TRBV3-2) and TRBJ2-5, with a possible D match to TRBD2 (6 bases). CDR3 length equals 13 residues. CDR1 is LGHDT, CDR2 YNNKEL, per germline (reference sequence). V was shortened by 9 bases and J by 4 bases, with 15 bases between the two germline ends. The CDR3 spells CASDGWGGETQYF. CDR3 nucleotide sequence: TGTGCCAGTGACGGGTGGGGAGGAGAGACCCAGTACTTC.

Written as DNA, the CDR3 is TGTGCCAGCAGCCCTAGGCGGACATCCTATGGCTACACCTTC. Amino acid sequence: CASSPRRTSYGYTF. The V and J genes are TRBV7-9 and TRBJ1-2, with a possible D match to TRBD1 (5 bases). CDR1 is SEHNR, CDR2 FQNEAQ, per germline (reference sequence). Between the trimmed V and J ends, which lost 5 bases and 4 bases, there was a span of 14 bases. CDR3 length: 14 amino acids.

The chain is built from TRBV6-1 and TRBJ2-1, with 11 bases matching TRBD2. CDR3 length: 16 residues. Looked up from germline, CDR1 is MNHNS and CDR2 is SASEGT. Trimming removed 0 bases from V and 8 bases from J; junction bases left unmatched: 6. CDR3 DNA sequence: TGTGCCAGCAGTGAAGCATCTAGCGGGGGGCAGGATGAGCAGTTCTTC. Protein: CASSEASSGGQDEQFF.

A note on this clone: The sample has other DNA sequences that encode this CDR3 too. The rearrangement joins TRBV19 to TRBJ1-2; D remains ambiguous. V lost 3 bases and J 2 bases, leaving 10 bases between the germline ends. CDR3 size: 14 residues. Germline CDR1 LNHDA, CDR2 SQIVND (reference sequence). The CDR3 nucleotides are TGTGCCAGTAGTATTCCCGCGGGGAACTATGGCTACACCTTC. The encoded protein is CASSIPAGNYGYTF.

The chain has TRBV5-1 and TRBJ1-4; D possibly corresponds to TRBD1 (5 bases). Germline CDR1 is SGHRS and CDR2 is YFSETQ. The V end was cut by 3 bases, the J end by 4 bases, with 13 bases between. The CDR3 totals 15 residues. CDR3 bases: TGCGCCAGCAGCTGGGGACGGGCGAATAATGAAAAACTGTTTTTT. Its protein is CASSWGRANNEKLFF.

This CDR3 reads CASSYSNGQGGTEAFF. The CDR3 coding sequence is TGTGCCAGCAGTTACTCGAACGGTCAGGGGGGGACTGAAGCTTTCTTT. The rearrangement uses TRBV6-5 and TRBJ1-1, with 7 bases aligning to TRBD1. V dropped 0 bases and J dropped 5; count of bases not matched to a gene: 9. The CDR3 has 16 residues. Germline-derived CDR1 and CDR2 are MNHEY and SVGAGI.

The count of this clone is one. This chain links TRBV7-2 with TRBJ2-1; perhaps TRBD2 as D (6 bases). The ends were cut back, 6 bases at V and 1 base at J, with 13 bases in the middle. This CDR3 comprises 15 residues. From germline, CDR1 is SGHTA and CDR2 FQGNSA. CDR3 nucleotide sequence: TGTGCCAGCAGAAGGGAGGTGGGGTCCTACAATGAGCAGTTCTTC. Its translation: CASRREVGSYNEQFF. The full variable domain, rest sourced from reference TRBV7-2 and TRBJ2-1, is GAGVSQSPSNKVTEKGKDVELRCDPISGHTALYWYRQSLGQGLEFLIYFQGNSAPDKSGLPSDRFSAERTGGSVSTLTIQRTQQEDSAVYLCASRREVGSYNEQFFGPGTRLTVL.

The chain joins TRBV11-1 to TRBJ1-1; D is unresolved. The CDR3 spans 14 residues. V was shortened by 1 base and J by 3 bases, with 9 bases between the two germline ends. The V gene's germline CDR1 is SGHAT and CDR2 FQDESV (reference sequence). CDR3 protein: CASSLEMRDTEAFF. The CDR3 nucleotides read TGTGCCAGCAGCTTAGAGATGCGGGACACTGAAGCTTTCTTT.

V usage is TRBV6-6 and J usage is TRBJ2-5; D may be TRBD1 (5 bases). Trimming stripped 8 bases from V and 1 base from J, with 8 bases between. The CDR3 totals 12 residues. Germline CDR1 reads MNHNY; CDR2 reads SVGAGI (reference sequence). CDR3 sequence: CASGQPQETQYF. In DNA form, the CDR3 reads TGTGCCAGCGGACAACCCCAAGAGACCCAGTACTTC.

CDR3 sequence (DNA): TGTGCCAGCAGGTCATCGCGGGACCCCTTCTATGGCTACACCTTC. Protein: CASRSSRDPFYGYTF. The rearrangement links TRBV27 to TRBJ1-2, with a possible D match to TRBD1 (5 bases). The V end lost 6 bases, the J end lost 4 bases, and 18 bases lay between the germline ends. Germline CDR1 and CDR2: MNHEY and SMNVEV (reference sequence). The length of the CDR3 is 15 residues.